This T cell receptor (beta chain) was sequenced in a study of blood T cell repertoires in COVID-19. Whole-study context: Sources were T cells, B-cell-depleted T cells, or PBMCs; the material itself was cDNA or gDNA.

Trimming shortened V by 10 bases and J by 2 bases, and 12 bases separated the two germline ends. Germline V lookup: CDR1 MDHEN, CDR2 SYDVKM. The CDR3 runs 12 residues. Original processing methods: For nucleated cells, counts were estimated from reference gene primer amplification. Assay used: immunoSEQ multiplex PCR; TCRdb lists only in-frame clones, some missing. The D gene and trimming were derived from the DNA, and the V and J assignments and clone size from that table. The data contain some 90,000 clones, roughly 80% of them singletons. The V and J genes are TRBV28 and TRBJ2-7; no definite D call. The sequence derives from a human donor in a cohort sampled during active COVID-19. Source material: peripheral blood. The CDR3 coding sequence is TGTGCCACCCAAGACACAACCTACGAGCAGTACTTC. Its translation: CATQDTTYEQYF.